This T cell receptor beta chain was captured in a study of brain metastases from non-small cell lung cancer. Study results and limitations: Metastases had sparse T cells but largely shared repertoires with primaries. T-cell clones appeared expanded in 55% to 65% of brain metastases relative to matched primary tumors. Compared with primary tumors, brain metastases showed less T-cell infiltration.

The CDR3 loop spans 16 amino acids. Trimming took 1 base from V and 5 from J; bases not matched to a gene: 7. Germline CDR1 MGHDK, CDR2 SYGVNS. Notes on this clone: Its cognate antigen is unknown.

The table came from immunoSEQ multiplex PCR; TCRdb's copy has only in-frame clones and leaves some out. The sample gives thousands of clones, around 85% of which show up once; roughly 6.3% is in the top ten. Source material: primary lung tumor tissue. This rearrangement joins TRBV25-1 to TRBJ2-1, with 8 nucleotides matching TRBD2. This sequence originates from a donor aged 40 or over with non-small cell lung cancer. This chain's CDR3 is CASSELVGLDHNEQFF. The CDR3 bases are TGTGCCAGCAGTGAATTGGTGGGACTAGACCACAATGAGCAGTTCTTC.